This T cell receptor (beta chain) derives from a study of T cell responses to AZD1222 COVID-19 vaccine. Sequenced by immunoSEQ multiplex PCR; TCRdb stores in-frame clones only, minus some. The sample holds some 150,000 clones, 88% seen once. This CDR3 spans 14 amino acids. The germline V gene encodes CDR1 LNHNV and CDR2 YYDKDF (reference sequence). V shed 2 bases and J 2 bases; nucleotides not matched to a gene: 2. This clone appeared a single time. The rearrangement joins TRBV15 to TRBJ1-2; 7 bases align to TRBD1. The receptor was derived from an adult in good health. The sequenced sample was peripheral blood, obtained on day 0 of AZD1222 vaccination. The CDR3 nucleotides read TGTGCCACCAGCAGAAGCAGGGGGAACTATGGCTACACCTTC. Protein: CATSRSRGNYGYTF.